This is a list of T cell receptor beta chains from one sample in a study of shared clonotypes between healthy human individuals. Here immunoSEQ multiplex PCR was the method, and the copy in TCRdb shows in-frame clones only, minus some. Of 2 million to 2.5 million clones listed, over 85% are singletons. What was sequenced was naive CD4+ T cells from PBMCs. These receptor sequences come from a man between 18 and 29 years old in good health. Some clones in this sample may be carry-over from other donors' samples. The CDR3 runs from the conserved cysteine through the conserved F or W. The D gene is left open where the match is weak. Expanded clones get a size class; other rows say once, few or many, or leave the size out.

CDR3: CASSVDRLAGANEQFF
DNA: TGTGCCAGCAGCGTAGACCGTCTAGCGGGAGCCAATGAGCAGTTCTTC
D: TRBD2
length: 16
J: TRBJ2-1
size: NA
V: TRBV9

CDR3: CASSIPPVDGLNQPQHF
DNA: TGTGCCAGCAGCATCCCCCCCGTCGACGGACTCAATCAGCCCCAGCATTTT
D: NA
length: 17
J: TRBJ1-5
size: once
V: TRBV7-9

CDR3: CASSLLAGAQNYEQYF
DNA: TGTGCCAGCAGCCTACTAGCGGGAGCCCAGAACTACGAGCAGTACTTC
D: TRBD2
length: 16
J: TRBJ2-7
size: NA
V: TRBV11-2

CDR3: CASTKGGRNTIYF
DNA: TGTGCCAGTACCAAGGGGGGGAGAAACACCATATATTTT
D: NA
length: 13
J: TRBJ1-3
size: NA
V: TRBV28

CDR3: CAISEDGKKLFF
DNA: TGTGCCATCAGTGAGGATGGAAAGAAGCTGTTTTTT
D: NA
length: 12
J: TRBJ2-2
size: NA
V: TRBV10-3

CDR3: CASSPRTGWLDEQYF
DNA: TGTGCCAGTAGTCCACGGACAGGGTGGCTTGACGAGCAGTACTTC
D: TRBD1
length: 15
J: TRBJ2-7
size: NA
V: TRBV19

CDR3: CASSFVGMASNEKLFF
DNA: TGCGCCAGCAGCTTTGTGGGTATGGCGTCGAATGAAAAACTGTTTTTT
D: NA
length: 16
J: TRBJ1-4
size: NA
V: TRBV5-1

CDR3: CASSSPGGPPGELFF
DNA: TGTGCCAGCAGCTCCCCAGGGGGCCCCCCCGGGGAGCTGTTTTTT
D: TRBD1
length: 15
J: TRBJ2-2
size: once
V: TRBV5-4

CDR3: CASSPRGGKSNQPQHF
DNA: TGTGCCAGCTCACCTCGGGGGGGGAAAAGCAATCAGCCCCAGCATTTT
D: NA
length: 16
J: TRBJ1-5
size: NA
V: TRBV18

CDR3: CASSLAPGDTQYF
DNA: TGTGCCAGCAGCTTAGCGCCCGGAGATACGCAGTATTTT
D: NA
length: 13
J: TRBJ2-3
size: NA
V: TRBV7-9

CDR3: CASSRNRGVGNIQYF
DNA: TGTGCCAGCAGCCGTAACAGGGGTGTGGGAAACATTCAGTACTTC
D: TRBD1
length: 15
J: TRBJ2-4
size: NA
V: TRBV14

CDR3: CASSDLLGTYEQYF
DNA: TGTGCCAGCAGTGACCTCCTCGGGACCTACGAGCAGTACTTC
D: NA
length: 14
J: TRBJ2-7
size: NA
V: TRBV6-1

CDR3: CSAGPQLTDTQYF
DNA: TGCAGCGCGGGGCCCCAACTCACAGATACGCAGTATTTT
D: NA
length: 13
J: TRBJ2-3
size: NA
V: TRBV29-1

CDR3: CASSFSSGGSSYNEQFF
DNA: TGCGCCAGCAGCTTCTCGTCGGGCGGGAGCTCCTACAATGAGCAGTTCTTC
D: TRBD2
length: 17
J: TRBJ2-1
size: NA
V: TRBV5-1

CDR3: CASSFSPSRGTLGNEQFF
DNA: TGTGCCAGCAGTTTTTCTCCTTCCCGGGGGACATTGGGGAATGAGCAGTTCTTC
D: NA
length: 18
J: TRBJ2-1
size: NA
V: TRBV7-2

CDR3: CASSLASALDTQYF
DNA: TGTGCCAGCAGCTTAGCATCCGCATTGGATACGCAGTATTTT
D: NA
length: 14
J: TRBJ2-3
size: NA
V: TRBV7-2

CDR3: CAWSGTGLINSPLHF
DNA: TGTGCCTGGAGCGGGACAGGGCTAATTAATTCACCCCTCCACTTT
D: TRBD1
length: 15
J: TRBJ1-6
size: NA
V: TRBV30

CDR3: CASSLLRGIARYGYTF
DNA: TGTGCCAGCAGCCTGTTACGGGGGATAGCTAGATATGGCTACACCTTC
D: NA
length: 16
J: TRBJ1-2
size: NA
V: TRBV11-2

CDR3: CASSLQRTNEKLFF
DNA: TGTGCCAGCAGCTTACAGCGGACTAATGAAAAACTGTTTTTT
D: NA
length: 14
J: TRBJ1-4
size: NA
V: TRBV7-9

CDR3: CASSPRGSVNTEAFF
DNA: TGTGCCAGTAGCCCTCGCGGTTCGGTGAACACTGAAGCTTTCTTT
D: NA
length: 15
J: TRBJ1-1
size: few
V: TRBV19

CDR3: CASSIRDRWGSEQFF
DNA: TGTGCCAGTAGTATCAGAGACAGGTGGGGGAGTGAGCAGTTCTTC
D: NA
length: 15
J: TRBJ2-1
size: NA
V: TRBV19

CDR3: CASSLGGGFSYNEQFF
DNA: TGCGCCAGCAGCTTGGGCGGGGGATTCTCCTACAATGAGCAGTTCTTC
D: TRBD2
length: 16
J: TRBJ2-1
size: NA
V: TRBV5-1

CDR3: CASSPRGRVSEQYF
DNA: TGTGCCAGCTCACCTCGGGGCAGGGTATCCGAGCAGTACTTC
D: NA
length: 14
J: TRBJ2-7
size: NA
V: TRBV18

CDR3: CASSFFVGYEQYF
DNA: TGTGCCAGCAGCTTTTTCGTAGGCTACGAGCAGTACTTC
D: NA
length: 13
J: TRBJ2-7
size: NA
V: TRBV7-9

CDR3: CASSLPIGNTGELFF
DNA: TGCGCCAGCAGCTTGCCGATAGGGAACACCGGGGAGCTGTTTTTT
D: NA
length: 15
J: TRBJ2-2
size: once
V: TRBV5-1

CDR3: CASSPTGLAGYYEQYF
DNA: TGTGCCAGCAGCCCAACGGGACTAGCGGGATACTACGAGCAGTACTTC
D: TRBD2
length: 16
J: TRBJ2-7
size: NA
V: TRBV7-2

CDR3: CATSRDGRGNQPQHF
DNA: TGTGCCACCAGCAGAGATGGGCGGGGCAACCAGCCCCAGCATTTT
D: NA
length: 15
J: TRBJ1-5
size: NA
V: TRBV15

CDR3: CASSLARGVDTQYF
DNA: TGTGCCAGCAGCTTAGCCAGGGGGGTGGATACGCAGTATTTT
D: NA
length: 14
J: TRBJ2-3
size: NA
V: TRBV7-2

CDR3: CASTLSGRTDTQYF
DNA: TGTGCCAGCACTTTAAGCGGGAGAACAGATACGCAGTATTTT
D: TRBD2
length: 14
J: TRBJ2-3
size: NA
V: TRBV28

CDR3: CASSLLESTPRNYGYTF
DNA: TGTGCCAGCTCACTCCTGGAAAGCACCCCAAGGAACTATGGCTACACCTTC
D: NA
length: 17
J: TRBJ1-2
size: NA
V: TRBV18

CDR3: CSARLTEKLFF
DNA: TGCAGTGCTAGATTAACCGAAAAACTGTTTTTT
D: NA
length: 11
J: TRBJ1-4
size: few
V: TRBV20-1

CDR3: CASSFLAGASYEQYF
DNA: TGTGCCAGCAGTTTTCTAGCGGGAGCCTCCTACGAGCAGTACTTC
D: TRBD2
length: 15
J: TRBJ2-7
size: NA
V: TRBV28

CDR3: CASSFQAVYGYTF
DNA: TGTGCCAGCAGTTTCCAGGCGGTATATGGCTACACCTTC
D: NA
length: 13
J: TRBJ1-2
size: NA
V: TRBV6-5

CDR3: CASMIAVTTYEQYF
DNA: TGTGCCAGCATGATAGCGGTAACTACCTACGAGCAGTACTTC
D: NA
length: 14
J: TRBJ2-7
size: NA
V: TRBV2

CDR3: CASSFGGGVSNQPQHF
DNA: TGTGCCAGCAGCTTCGGTGGGGGGGTTAGCAATCAGCCCCAGCATTTT
D: NA
length: 16
J: TRBJ1-5
size: NA
V: TRBV5-4

CDR3: CASSRKQSLGEMFF
DNA: TGTGCCAGCAGCAGGAAACAGAGCCTGGGAGAAATGTTTTTT
D: NA
length: 14
J: TRBJ1-4
size: NA
V: TRBV6-5

CDR3: CAWSLQRTTQYF
DNA: TGTGCCTGGAGTTTGCAGCGTACTACGCAGTATTTT
D: NA
length: 12
J: TRBJ2-3
size: NA
V: TRBV30

CDR3: CASKVLGRAYEQYF
DNA: TGCGCCAGCAAGGTCTTGGGCAGGGCCTACGAGCAGTACTTC
D: NA
length: 14
J: TRBJ2-7
size: NA
V: TRBV10-1

CDR3: CASSSRNFNYGYTF
DNA: TGTGCCAGCAGCTCGAGGAATTTTAACTATGGCTACACCTTC
D: NA
length: 14
J: TRBJ1-2
size: NA
V: TRBV7-2

CDR3: CASSPSGAGGYNEQFF
DNA: TGCGCCAGCAGCCCCAGCGGGGCAGGGGGATACAATGAGCAGTTCTTC
D: NA
length: 16
J: TRBJ2-1
size: NA
V: TRBV4-1

CDR3: CASSLPGTDTQYF
DNA: TGTGCCAGCAGCCTCCCAGGCACAGATACGCAGTATTTT
D: NA
length: 13
J: TRBJ2-3
size: NA
V: TRBV6-5

CDR3: CATTPGNNYGYTF
DNA: TGTGCCACCACCCCGGGCAATAACTATGGCTACACCTTC
D: NA
length: 13
J: TRBJ1-2
size: NA
V: TRBV15

CDR3: CASTYSLTYEQFF
DNA: TGTGCCAGCACCTATTCCCTAACATATGAGCAGTTCTTC
D: NA
length: 13
J: TRBJ2-1
size: NA
V: TRBV28

CDR3: CASSLSGSRGGEQFF
DNA: TGTGCCAGCAGTCTCAGCGGGTCCCGGGGGGGTGAGCAGTTCTTC
D: TRBD2
length: 15
J: TRBJ2-1
size: NA
V: TRBV28

CDR3: CASSYGARPTEAFF
DNA: TGTGCCAGCAGTTACGGCGCACGACCCACTGAAGCTTTCTTT
D: NA
length: 14
J: TRBJ1-1
size: NA
V: TRBV6-6

CDR3: CASSGPGQATNIQYF
DNA: TGTGCCAGCAGCGGACCCGGACAAGCCACAAACATTCAGTACTTC
D: NA
length: 15
J: TRBJ2-4
size: NA
V: TRBV12-1

CDR3: CASKTGAYEQYF
DNA: TGTGCCAGTAAGACAGGGGCCTACGAGCAGTACTTC
D: TRBD1
length: 12
J: TRBJ2-7
size: NA
V: TRBV2

CDR3: CASSRQDRAKAEAFF
DNA: TGTGCCAGCAGCCGCCAGGACAGGGCTAAGGCTGAAGCTTTCTTT
D: TRBD1
length: 15
J: TRBJ1-1
size: once
V: TRBV28

CDR3: CASSFVTGYEQYF
DNA: TGTGCCAGCAGTTTTGTCACAGGCTACGAGCAGTACTTC
D: NA
length: 13
J: TRBJ2-7
size: NA
V: TRBV27

CDR3: CASRRGFGNEKLFF
DNA: TGTGCCAGCAGGCGAGGGTTCGGAAATGAAAAACTGTTTTTT
D: NA
length: 14
J: TRBJ1-4
size: NA
V: TRBV6-5

CDR3: CASSVGGDTDTQYF
DNA: TGTGCCAGCAGCGTAGGAGGGGACACAGATACGCAGTATTTT
D: NA
length: 14
J: TRBJ2-3
size: NA
V: TRBV9